The rows below give T cell receptor beta chains drawn from one sample of a study of T cells after posttransplantation cyclophosphamide. Some clones are missing from TCRdb's copy, which holds only in-frame ones; the method was immunoSEQ multiplex PCR. The repertoire consists of fewer than 12,000 clones, with approximately 81% occurring once and the leading ten covering around 5%. The sequenced sample was PBMCs, obtained after allogeneic stem cell transplant with posttransplant cyclophosphamide. The receptors come from a female patient aged 50-59 years who received an allogeneic stem cell transplant from a related donor, was CMV-positive, and had no GVHD. Some T cells here may be from the graft donor. Each CDR3 is given with its conserved first and last residue. A D gene is named only where the DNA matches it firmly. Where a row states a size, it is once, few, many or the class of an expanded clone; other rows omit it.

CDR3aa	CDR3nt	v_gene	d_gene	j_gene	len	abundance
CASSQEYMMNYGYTF	TGCGCCAGCAGCCAAGAGTACATGATGAACTATGGCTACACCTTC	TRBV4-1	NA	TRBJ1-2	15	NA
CASSWGTNNEKLFF	TGCGCCAGCAGCTGGGGGACTAACAATGAAAAACTGTTTTTT	TRBV5-1	NA	TRBJ1-4	14	NA
CASSIPRDRAGNQPQHF	TGTGCCAGTAGTATTCCCCGGGACAGGGCTGGCAATCAGCCCCAGCATTTT	TRBV19	TRBD1	TRBJ1-5	17	NA
CASRASTGSYNEQFF	TGTGCCAGCAGAGCATCGACAGGCTCCTACAATGAGCAGTTCTTC	TRBV7-2	NA	TRBJ2-1	15	NA
CASSPSGARAAGTQYF	TGTGCCAGCAGCCCCAGTGGCGCTCGGGCTGCGGGTACGCAGTATTTT	TRBV7-2	NA	TRBJ2-3	16	NA
CAISRGPNTEAFF	TGTGCCATCAGCCGAGGGCCTAACACTGAAGCTTTCTTT	TRBV10-3	NA	TRBJ1-1	13	NA
CATSFKQGAGETQYF	TGTGCCACCAGCTTTAAACAGGGGGCCGGGGAGACCCAGTACTTC	TRBV15	TRBD1	TRBJ2-5	15	NA
CASTGLAGATQYF	TGTGCCAGTACGGGGTTAGCGGGGGCTACGCAGTATTTT	TRBV19	TRBD2	TRBJ2-3	13	NA
CASTRGQGGYAFF	TGTGCCAGCACCCGGGGACAGGGAGGGTACGCTTTCTTT	TRBV6-5	TRBD1	TRBJ1-1	13	few
CASTRDRIVDSNQPQHF	TGTGCCAGCACCCGGGACAGGATTGTGGATAGCAATCAGCCCCAGCATTTT	TRBV2	TRBD1	TRBJ1-5	17	NA
CATSFRGRGNEKLFF	TGTGCCACCAGCTTCCGAGGCAGAGGGAATGAAAAACTGTTTTTT	TRBV15	NA	TRBJ1-4	15	NA
CASSVVASSSTDTQYF	TGTGCCAGCAGCGTAGTGGCTAGCTCTAGCACAGATACGCAGTATTTT	TRBV9	NA	TRBJ2-3	16	once
CASSLRYGGSGDQETQYF	TGTGCCAGCAGCCTCCGGTACGGGGGTAGCGGGGACCAAGAGACCCAGTACTTC	TRBV11-2	TRBD2	TRBJ2-5	18	once
CASSLTSGGTYNEQFF	TGTGCCAGTAGTTTAACTAGCGGGGGTACGTACAATGAGCAGTTCTTC	TRBV19	TRBD2	TRBJ2-1	16	NA
CASSLTDGPGFDTGELFF	TGTGCCAGCAGCCTAACTGACGGCCCCGGGTTTGACACCGGGGAGCTGTTTTTT	TRBV5-5	NA	TRBJ2-2	18	NA
CASSQRVGQGNTEAFF	TGCGCCAGCAGCCAACGAGTGGGACAGGGGAACACTGAAGCTTTCTTT	TRBV5-1	TRBD1	TRBJ1-1	16	NA
CASSMGLASLDTQYF	TGTGCCAGTAGTATGGGACTAGCGAGTCTCGATACGCAGTATTTT	TRBV19	TRBD2	TRBJ2-3	15	NA
CASSPWDRVEEQYF	TGTGCCAGCAGTCCGTGGGACAGGGTGGAAGAGCAGTACTTC	TRBV27	TRBD1	TRBJ2-7	14	few
CASSLVGGGGYGYTF	TGTGCCAGCAGTTTAGTCGGGGGTGGTGGCTATGGCTACACCTTC	TRBV5-4	NA	TRBJ1-2	15	NA
CAISGTRGRTF	TGTGCCATCTCCGGGACAAGAGGGAGAACCTTC	TRBV10-3	NA	TRBJ1-2	11	few
CASSTHMTGTPGELFF	TGTGCCAGCAGCACTCATATGACAGGGACGCCCGGGGAGCTGTTTTTT	TRBV12-1	NA	TRBJ2-2	16	once
CASSLGGGAGVTGELFF	TGTGCCAGCAGCTTAGGGGGCGGAGCGGGGGTCACCGGGGAGCTGTTTTTT	TRBV7-2	TRBD2	TRBJ2-2	17	NA